What follows are 24 T cell receptor beta chains derived from one specimen sequenced in a study of CD39 and CD103 CD8 tumor-infiltrating T cells (dated by TCRdb to the late 2010s). Receptor amplification or capture employed the immunoSEQ multiplex PCR assay. As stored in TCRdb, this immuneACCESS dataset retains in-frame rearrangements with V and J assigned. A fraction of the clones does not appear; measured against another copy, unresolved V genes explain less than half of the discrepancy, and the remainder lacks a known reason. Present in this sample are roughly 3,000 clones, roughly four fifths of which were seen just once. Of the sample, 20% to 25% falls within the top ten clones. Material: CD39- CD103- CD8+ T cells sorted from the tumor. This specimen's cell subset or site label, per the study, means: CD103-CD39- double-negative CD45RA- CD8 T cells. These receptors originate from a human donor with head and neck squamous cell carcinoma.

This rearrangement joins TRBV4-1 to TRBJ1-2; 11 bases line up with TRBD1. The CDR3 has 15 residues. CDR1 and CDR2 from the germline V gene are MGHRA and YSYEKL. V lost 4 bases, J lost 7 bases, and 8 bases stayed unmatched. The CDR3: CASSPGGQGEGGYTF. The CDR3 DNA reads as TGCGCCAGCAGCCCTGGGGGACAGGGGGAGGGTGGCTACACCTTC.

This chain joins TRBV6-1 and TRBJ1-5; D gene uncertain. The CDR3 totals 13 residues. V was shortened by 6 bases and J by 4 bases, with 10 bases between the two germline ends. The germline V gene encodes CDR1 MNHNS and CDR2 SASEGT. Written as DNA, the CDR3 is TGTGCCAGCAGCGATACTTTAAATCAGCCCCAGCATTTT. Residues: CASSDTLNQPQHF.

The chain carries TRBV11-2 and TRBJ2-1; 9 nucleotides agree with TRBD1. V lost 0 bases to trimming and J lost 5 bases; unmatched junction nucleotides: 2. The germline V gene has CDR1 SGHAT and CDR2 FQNNGV. This CDR3 region has 15 residues. The DNA of the CDR3 is TGTGCCAGCAGCTTAGAACAGGGGGCCGACAATGAGCAGTTCTTC. It translates to CASSLEQGADNEQFF. The full variable domain, with the rest looked up from reference TRBV11-2 and TRBJ2-1, is EAGVAQSPRYKIIEKRQSVAFWCNPISGHATLYWYQQILGQGPKLLIQFQNNGVVDDSQLPKDRFSAERLKGVDSTLKIQPAKLEDSAVYLCASSLEQGADNEQFFGPGTRLTVL.

For this clone: The germline gene is not matched at one end of the junction; a read error may be the cause. This chain joins TRBV7-7 and TRBJ2-2, with D maybe TRBD1 (6 bases). The CDR3 is 16 residues long. Germline V gene lookup returns CDR1 SSHAT and CDR2 FNYEAQ (reference sequence). As DNA, the CDR3 is TGTGCTAGCAGCTTATCTCCCAGGGGAAACACCGGGGAGCTGTTTTTT. Protein product: CASSLSPRGNTGELFF.

V gene TRBV27 combines with J gene TRBJ1-1, with unresolved D. V dropped 5 bases and J dropped 4 bases, with 14 bases sitting between them. The CDR3 has 14 residues. Germline loops: CDR1 MNHEY, CDR2 SMNVEV (reference sequence). The CDR3: CASSRAGYSTEAFF. The CDR3 bases are TGTGCCAGCAGTCGGGCGGGCTACAGCACTGAAGCTTTCTTT.

This clone appeared a single time. The genes are TRBV5-1 and TRBJ2-7; D might be TRBD2 (5 bases). The CDR3 runs to 14 residues. Germline CDR1 SGHRS, CDR2 YFSETQ. V gave up 5 bases and J gave up 2 bases, with 14 bases separating them. CDR3 loop: CASSGRGGPYEQYF. CDR3 in DNA: TGCGCCAGCAGTGGGCGTGGAGGTCCCTACGAGCAGTACTTC.

In DNA form, the CDR3 reads TGTGCCAGCGGGACAGGGATGGTCGAGCAGTACTTC. Translating it yields CASGTGMVEQYF. The chain links TRBV9 to TRBJ2-7; 9 nucleotides line up with TRBD1. This CDR3 spans 12 amino acids. The germline CDR1 and CDR2 sequences are SGDLS and YYNGEE. The J segment lost 6 bases and the V segment lost 7 bases, leaving 5 bases of the junction unmatched.

The chain has TRBV5-5 and TRBJ1-4; D is unresolved. Trimming shortened V by 0 bases and J by 7 bases, and 16 bases separated the two germline ends. The CDR3 extends over 16 amino acids. Germline V lookup: CDR1 SGHKS, CDR2 YYEKEE (reference sequence). CDR3 in amino acids: CASSLEAGLIIEKLFF. The CDR3 nucleotides are TGTGCCAGCAGCTTGGAGGCGGGGTTGATTATTGAAAAACTGTTTTTT.

The J gene is TRBJ2-5, the V gene TRBV2; 11 nucleotides match TRBD2. Trimming at V came to 2 bases and at J to 2 bases, leaving 10 bases not matched to a gene. The CDR3 is 18 residues long. Germline lookup yields CDR1 SNHLY and CDR2 FYNNEI. CDR3 region: CASSEFSGGAPLQETQYF. The CDR3 DNA is TGTGCCAGCAGTGAATTTAGCGGGGGGGCACCCTTACAAGAGACCCAGTACTTC.

The chain links TRBV5-1 to TRBJ1-1; D not certain. V was cut by 0 bases and J by 6 bases, with 12 bases left in between. The CDR3 contains 14 residues. Germline CDR1 is SGHRS and CDR2 is YFSETQ. In DNA, the CDR3 is TGCGCCAGCAGCTTGGATTTAGGGAGGGCTGAAGCTTTCTTT. Translated: CASSLDLGRAEAFF.

This rearrangement joins TRBV7-9 to TRBJ2-5; D is uncertain. CDR3 size: 15 residues. Per the germline V gene, CDR1 is SEHNR and CDR2 is FQNEAQ (reference sequence). V was cut by 2 bases and J by 1 base, with 11 bases left in between. The CDR3: CASSLYGTGQETQYF. CDR3 sequence (DNA): TGTGCCAGCAGCTTATACGGTACGGGCCAAGAGACCCAGTACTTC.

The genes are TRBV19 and TRBJ2-1; 10 bases match TRBD1. This CDR3 spans 15 amino acids. V was clipped by 6 bases and J by 5 bases; unmatched bases: 7. CDR1 is LNHDA and CDR2 is SQIVND in the germline V gene (reference sequence). The CDR3 coding sequence is TGTGCCAGTAGCAAAAGGGGACAGGGGAACAATGAGCAGTTCTTC. The encoded protein is CASSKRGQGNNEQFF.

This chain joins TRBV10-2 and TRBJ1-6; TRBD1 might be the D (5 bases). CDR1 and CDR2 (germline): WSHSY, SAAADI. V dropped 3 bases and J dropped 5 bases, with 11 bases sitting between them. This CDR3 is 15 amino acids long. The CDR3 spells CASSEAGKNNSPLHF. CDR3 nucleotide sequence: TGCGCCAGCAGTGAAGCAGGGAAAAATAATTCACCCCTCCACTTT.

The gene calls are TRBV6-1 and TRBJ2-2, with TRBD1 identical over 9 bases. The ends lost 6 bases at V and 5 bases at J; junction bases unmatched: 7. In germline, CDR1 is MNHNS, CDR2 SASEGT. The CDR3 has 15 residues. CDR3 sequence reads: CASRPWGQGTGELFF. The CDR3, as DNA: TGTGCCAGCAGACCCTGGGGACAGGGAACCGGGGAGCTGTTTTTT.

CDR3: CASSPDWARGREAFF. Written as DNA, the CDR3 is TGTGCCAGCAGCCCAGACTGGGCCAGGGGGCGCGAAGCTTTCTTT. The chain combines TRBV7-8 with TRBJ1-1, with 8 bases matching TRBD1. The CDR3 consists of 15 residues. J lost 8 bases, V lost 5 bases, and 13 bases had no gene match. Germline CDR1 and CDR2: SGHVS and FQNEAQ.

In regard to this clone: At the DNA level, this CDR3 is encoded by other sequences in the same sample as well. The rearrangement joins TRBV10-3 to TRBJ2-3; 8 bases match TRBD2. Unmatched junction bases numbered 2, after V lost 3 bases and J lost 3 bases. This CDR3 is built from 14 residues. Per the germline V gene, CDR1 is ENHRY and CDR2 is SYGVKD. The CDR3 is CAISDGGGTDTQYF. CDR3 nucleotides: TGTGCCATCAGTGATGGCGGGGGGACAGATACGCAGTATTTT.

The chain links TRBV7-9 to TRBJ2-3; 7 bases map to TRBD1. The V gene's germline CDR1 is SEHNR and CDR2 FQNEAQ (reference sequence). The CDR3 has 17 residues. J lost 3 bases, V lost 5 bases, and 14 bases had no gene match. CDR3 coding DNA: TGTGCCAGCAGCCACCGATCTGGTCAGGGGGAGACAGATACGCAGTATTTT. This translates into CASSHRSGQGETDTQYF.

V gene TRBV7-9 combines with J gene TRBJ2-4, with D perhaps matching TRBD1 (5 bases). Trimming stripped 1 base from V and 5 bases from J, with 15 bases between. Germline V lookup: CDR1 SEHNR, CDR2 FQNEAQ (reference sequence). The CDR3 covers 16 residues. CDR3 in amino acids: CASSLVPLGPQNIQYF. The DNA of the CDR3 is TGTGCCAGCAGCTTAGTCCCCCTGGGGCCTCAAAACATTCAGTACTTC. The whole variable domain, filled in from reference TRBV7-9 and TRBJ2-4, reads DTGVSQNPRHKITKRGQNVTFRCDPISEHNRLYWYRQTLGQGPEFLTYFQNEAQLEKSRLLSDRFSAERPKGSFSTLEIQRTEQGDSAMYLCASSLVPLGPQNIQYFGAGTRLSVL.

The rearrangement joins TRBV19 to TRBJ2-7; 9 bases match TRBD1. Germline V CDR1 and CDR2: LNHDA, SQIVND (reference sequence). V lost 1 base, J lost 5 bases, and 3 bases stayed unmatched. This CDR3 is built from 14 residues. In DNA, the CDR3 is TGTGCCAGTAGTATAGGGACAGGGGAGGACGAGCAGTACTTC. Translated, it gives CASSIGTGEDEQYF.

A note on this clone: Other nucleotide sequences from this sample produce the same CDR3. The chain employs TRBV2 and TRBJ1-3; unclear D gene. Germline-derived CDR1 and CDR2 are SNHLY and FYNNEI. V lost 6 bases and J 0 bases, leaving 12 bases between the germline ends. CDR3 length: 15 amino acids. CDR3 bases: TGTGCCAGCAGGGGGTGGAGCGGCTCTGGAAACACCATATATTTT. Its protein product is CASRGWSGSGNTIYF.

V and J are TRBV7-9 and TRBJ2-5; D is ambiguous. Germline V CDR1 and CDR2: SEHNR, FQNEAQ (reference sequence). This CDR3 contains 15 residues. V was trimmed by 4 bases and J by 1 base, leaving 13 bases between them. For the CDR3, the DNA is TGTGCCAGCAGCTCCTCCTGGGCAGGCCAAGAGACCCAGTACTTC. Its translation: CASSSSWAGQETQYF.

The chain combines TRBV2 with TRBJ2-7; 7 bases agree with TRBD1. The CDR3 has 15 amino acids. Germline-derived CDR1 and CDR2 are SNHLY and FYNNEI. Trimming took 5 bases from V and 5 from J; bases not matched to a gene: 12. CDR3 protein: CASSSSIITGDEQYF. The CDR3 DNA is TGTGCCAGCAGTTCCTCGATAATAACAGGGGACGAGCAGTACTTC. Full variable domain (rest looked up from reference TRBV2 and TRBJ2-7): EPEVTQTPSHQVTQMGQEVILRCVPISNHLYFYWYRQILGQKVEFLVSFYNNEISEKSEIFDDQFSVERPDGSNFTLKIRSTKLEDSAMYFCASSSSIITGDEQYFGPGTRLTVT.

DNA of the CDR3: TGTGCCAGCAGTGACGGCGCGGGCCATAGCACAGATACGCAGTATTTT. The encoded protein is CASSDGAGHSTDTQYF. The chain links TRBV6-4 to TRBJ2-3; TRBD2 is a possible D gene (5 bases). The CDR3 is 16 amino acids. Germline V gene sequence: CDR1 MRHNA, CDR2 SNTAGT. The V end lost 2 bases, the J end lost 0 bases, and 12 bases lay between the germline ends.

V is TRBV21-1 and J is TRBJ1-1; the tabulated D call, TRBD1, remains unverified against the DNA. TRBV21-1 is assigned pseudogene status. The CDR3 sequence is 13 residues long. In DNA, the CDR3 is TGTGCCAGCAGCATTACAGGGGACACTGAAGCTTTCTTT. It encodes CASSITGDTEAFF.